The rows below give T cell receptor beta chains drawn from one sample of a study of cytomegalovirus exposure and HLA in healthy donors. The assay was immunoSEQ multiplex PCR, and TCRdb's table has in-frame clones only and misses some. The sample contains under 110,000 clones, around 70% of which appear only once. Sequenced material: PBMCs. These TCRs come from a boy under 18 in good health and CMV-seronegative. The CDR3 runs from the conserved cysteine through the conserved F or W. The D gene is left open where the match is weak. Clone sizes are given selectively: once, few, many, or a class where the clone is expanded.

.,TRBD1,TRBJ2-7,TRBV5-1,TGCGCCAGCAGCTTGTGGGACAGGGGCTCCTACGAGCAGTACTTC,CASSLWDRGSYEQYF
.,.,TRBJ2-7,TRBV10-1,TGCGCCAGCAGTGAGTCTGGGAGGATCTTTGCCTACGAGCAGTACTTC,CASSESGRIFAYEQYF
.,TRBD1,TRBJ2-7,TRBV27,TGTGCCAGCAGTCCGGGACAGGTGGCTACGCGGCAGTACTTC,CASSPGQVATRQYF
once,TRBD1,TRBJ1-5,TRBV12-5,TGTGCTAGTGGTTTCCAGCTTGACAGGGCGGGCAATCAGCCCCAGCATTTT,CASGFQLDRAGNQPQHF
.,TRBD1,TRBJ1-2,TRBV25-1,TGTGCCAGCAGGCCCAGACAGGGGCAGGGGGTCCGGAAAGGCTACACCTTC,CASRPRQGQGVRKGYTF
.,TRBD1,TRBJ1-3,TRBV6-4,TGTGCCAGCAAGACAGGGGGCTCAAACACCATATATTTT,CASKTGGSNTIYF
.,.,TRBJ2-7,TRBV5-1,TGCGCCAGCAGCTTGGGTCAGGGGCCTTACGAGCAGTACTTC,CASSLGQGPYEQYF
.,.,TRBJ1-5,TRBV23-1,TGCGCCAGCAGTCAATCTTCAGGTAATGGGGGGAACTTTGGCAATCAGCCCCAGCATTTT,CASSQSSGNGGNFGNQPQHF
.,.,TRBJ2-2,TRBV2,TGTGCCAGCAGCAAGACCGGGGGCACCGGGGAGCTGTTTTTT,CASSKTGGTGELFF
.,TRBD1,TRBJ2-3,TRBV7-2,TGTGCCAGCAGCTACCGACAGGGGGCGCAAGATACGCAGTATTTT,CASSYRQGAQDTQYF
.,.,TRBJ1-2,TRBV6-1,TGTGCCAGCACCCTAACGGGGGGAAGGGATGGCTACACCTTC,CASTLTGGRDGYTF
once,.,TRBJ2-6,TRBV4-3,TGCGCCAGCAGCCAAGTTTACGGGTCTGGGGCCAACGTCCTGACTTTC,CASSQVYGSGANVLTF
.,.,TRBJ1-1,TRBV18,TGTGCCAGCTCACCCCAGGGGATCTTCGGGAACACTGAAGCTTTCTTT,CASSPQGIFGNTEAFF
few,TRBD1,TRBJ2-7,TRBV4-3,TGCGCCAGCAGCCAAGGACAGGGTGGGTGGGAGCAGTACTTC,CASSQGQGGWEQYF
few,.,TRBJ2-1,TRBV28,TGTGCCAGCACCTTTAAACGGGAGCAAAAAGATGAGCAGTTCTTC,CASTFKREQKDEQFF
.,.,TRBJ2-2,TRBV18,TGTGCCAGCTCATTACAGGATTCGAACACCGGGGAGCTGTTTTTT,CASSLQDSNTGELFF
.,TRBD2,TRBJ2-7,TRBV30,TGTGCCTGGAGAGTAGCGGGAGGGCTCTCCTACGAGCAGTACTTC,CAWRVAGGLSYEQYF
.,TRBD2,TRBJ2-7,TRBV28,TGTGCCAGCAGTACCGGGACTAGCGGGAGGGCGACCTACGAGCAGTACTTC,CASSTGTSGRATYEQYF
.,.,TRBJ2-7,TRBV18,TGTGCCAGCTCCCAGACTTGGGGCGACGAGCAGTACTTC,CASSQTWGDEQYF
once,TRBD2,TRBJ2-3,TRBV6-6,TGTGCCAGCAGTTATTCAACTAGCGGGAGTATGACGCAGTATTTT,CASSYSTSGSMTQYF
.,TRBD1,TRBJ1-4,TRBV4-1,TGCGCCAGCAGCCTCTCCGGACAGGCCAAAGAAAAACTGTTTTTT,CASSLSGQAKEKLFF
.,TRBD2,TRBJ2-1,TRBV19,TGTGCCAGTAATACCGAAAGCGGGGGCCAAGGATACAATGAGCAGTTCTTC,CASNTESGGQGYNEQFF
.,TRBD2,TRBJ2-3,TRBV7-6,TGTGCCAGCAGCCAACTAGCGGGAACGATCCCAGATACGCAGTATTTT,CASSQLAGTIPDTQYF
few,.,TRBJ2-7,TRBV5-1,TGCGCCAGCAGCTTGGGCATTCGCTCAGAGGCTAGAGAGTACTTC,CASSLGIRSEAREYF
.,TRBD1,TRBJ2-5,TRBV7-9,TGTGCCAGCAGCCGGGGTATCCCGGGACAGGGGAAGGGAAAGACCCAGTACTTC,CASSRGIPGQGKGKTQYF
.,TRBD1,TRBJ2-1,TRBV7-2,TGTGCCAGCAGTCCAAATTCTGACAGGGGGCGCCTCAATGAGCAGTTCTTC,CASSPNSDRGRLNEQFF
.,.,TRBJ1-5,TRBV5-6,TGTGCCAGCAGCACCGACGGGGGGAATCAGCCCCAGCATTTT,CASSTDGGNQPQHF
few,.,TRBJ1-5,TRBV4-1,TGCGCCAGCAGCCAAGGAGGAGGTTCAAATCAGCCCCAGCATTTT,CASSQGGGSNQPQHF
.,.,TRBJ2-7,TRBV27,TGTGCCAGCAGTTTTAGTCAGGGCGACGAGCAGTACTTC,CASSFSQGDEQYF
.,TRBD1,TRBJ1-2,TRBV6-1,TGTGCCGCCCTACAGGGGAGGAATGCGAACTATGGCTACACCTTC,CAALQGRNANYGYTF
.,.,TRBJ1-6,TRBV5-6,TGTGCCAGCAGCTGGCGGACAGCGACGAATTCACCCCTCCACTTT,CASSWRTATNSPLHF
.,TRBD1,TRBJ2-7,TRBV28,TGTGCCAGCAGGGGTGGGACAGGGGTTTACGAGCAGTACTTC,CASRGGTGVYEQYF
.,.,TRBJ2-5,TRBV15,TGTGCCACCAGCAGAGATAAGGGCAGGGTGGAGACCCAGTACTTC,CATSRDKGRVETQYF
.,TRBD2,TRBJ2-3,TRBV11-1,TGTGCCAGCAGCCCGCGACTAGCGGGGGGGCAGGGAGATACGCAGTATTTT,CASSPRLAGGQGDTQYF
.,TRBD2,TRBJ2-5,TRBV6-6,TGTGCCAGCAGACCTAGCGGGAGCGGGGAGACCCAGTACTTC,CASRPSGSGETQYF
few,.,TRBJ1-1,TRBV30,TGTGCCTGGAGTTCCCTTAGGAGCGGCACTGAAGCTTTCTTT,CAWSSLRSGTEAFF
.,TRBD2,TRBJ2-1,TRBV6-4,TGTGCCATCTCCTCCGGGACTAGCGGGGGGTATGAGCAGTTCTTC,CAISSGTSGGYEQFF
.,.,TRBJ2-7,TRBV28,TGTGCCAGCAGTTTAGCAGGACTAAACCACGAGCAGTACTTC,CASSLAGLNHEQYF
once,TRBD1,TRBJ2-3,TRBV2,TGTGCCAGCAGTGTGGTCAGGGGGCGCAGTTTCTCAGATACGCAGTATTTT,CASSVVRGRSFSDTQYF
.,.,TRBJ1-2,TRBV12-5,TGTGCTAGTGGTTTGGTAGGGAGGGGGATCCCTTCCTATGGCTACACCTTC,CASGLVGRGIPSYGYTF